The 28 T cell receptor beta chains below were found in one sample sequenced in a study of cytomegalovirus exposure and HLA in healthy donors. A multiplex PCR was run with 60 Vbeta primers and 13 Jbeta primers. Only in-frame clones appear in the TCRdb table, and some are missing; sequencing was by immunoSEQ multiplex PCR. Of roughly 250,000 clones listed, about 80% were seen once; the top ten hold about 0.29%. The sequencing input was PBMCs. These receptors came from a girl aged 2 to 9 in good health and CMV-seronegative.

The chain uses TRBV5-1 and TRBJ1-1; 7 nucleotides agree with TRBD1. This CDR3 contains 15 residues. Germline assignment: CDR1 SGHRS and CDR2 YFSETQ. J gave up 4 bases and V 3 bases, and 9 bases lay outside the gene matches. CDR3 coding DNA: TGCGCCAGCAGCTACCGTTGGGCAGGGGGCACTGAAGCTTTCTTT. The encoded protein is CASSYRWAGGTEAFF.

This rearrangement joins TRBV5-1 to TRBJ1-1; the match to TRBD1 covers 8 bases. Germline loops: CDR1 SGHRS, CDR2 YFSETQ. The CDR3 is 15 residues long. V dropped 0 bases and J dropped 1; count of bases not matched to a gene: 2. The CDR3 reads CASSLGQGRNTEAFF. The CDR3 DNA is TGCGCCAGCAGCTTGGGACAGGGGAGGAACACTGAAGCTTTCTTT.

This rearrangement joins TRBV7-9 to TRBJ1-3; D is ambiguous. Deletions cut 2 bases from V and 0 bases from J, with 5 bases between. There are 14 residues in the CDR3. Looked up from germline, CDR1 is SEHNR and CDR2 is FQNEAQ (reference sequence). As DNA, the CDR3 is TGTGCCAGCAGCTTACTTTCCTCTGGAAACACCATATATTTT. Its translation is CASSLLSSGNTIYF.

The chain joins TRBV13 to TRBJ1-4; 8 nucleotides align to TRBD1. Germline-derived CDR1 and CDR2 are PRHDT and FYEKMQ (reference sequence). J was trimmed by 7 bases and V by 5 bases; bases with no gene match: 6. This CDR3 comprises 14 residues. The DNA for the CDR3 is TGTGCCAGCAGCACCTCAGGGGGCCGTGAAAAACTGTTTTTT. Its protein is CASSTSGGREKLFF. Complete variable domain (other parts from reference TRBV13 and TRBJ1-4): AAGVIQSPRHLIKEKRETATLKCYPIPRHDTVYWYQQGPGQDPQFLISFYEKMQSDKGSIPDRFSAQQFSDYHSELNMSSLELGDSALYFCASSTSGGREKLFFGSGTQLSVL.

The CDR3 DNA follows: TGTGCCAGCAGGACGACTAGCGGCTCAACCGGGGAGCTGTTTTTT. Amino acids: CASRTTSGSTGELFF. This rearrangement joins TRBV9 to TRBJ2-2, with 9 bases matching TRBD2. The germline V gene encodes CDR1 SGDLS and CDR2 YYNGEE. The CDR3 has 15 amino acids. Unmatched junction bases numbered 7, after V lost 5 bases and J lost 5 bases.

V is TRBV20-1 and J is TRBJ2-7; tentatively, D is TRBD2 (7 bases). This CDR3 has 11 amino acids. Germline values: CDR1 DFQATT, CDR2 SNEGSKA (reference sequence). CDR3 in DNA: TGCGTGGAGGGGGGGAACTACGAGCAGTACTTC. It yields the protein CVEGGNYEQYF.

V is TRBV6-5 and J is TRBJ2-7, with TRBD2 matching over 10 bases. The V gene's germline CDR1 is MNHEY and CDR2 SVGAGI. The junction had 3 bases not matched to a gene; V was cut back by 5 bases and J by 5 bases. The CDR3 is made up of 13 amino acids. The CDR3 bases are TGTGCCAGCAGTCCTCTAGCGGGGGACGAGCAGTACTTC. Translated: CASSPLAGDEQYF.

Only one count was recorded for this clone. This rearrangement joins TRBV19 to TRBJ2-1; 9 bases align to TRBD2. Germline V gene data show CDR1 as LNHDA and CDR2 as SQIVND (reference sequence). The CDR3 has 17 amino acids. The V gene end was trimmed by 0 bases and the J gene end by 0 bases; junction bases not matched to a gene: 3. CDR3 loop: CASSIEASGDSYNEQFF. Written as DNA, the CDR3 is TGTGCCAGTAGTATAGAGGCTAGCGGGGACTCCTACAATGAGCAGTTCTTC.

The chain recombines TRBV9 with TRBJ2-1, with TRBD2 identical over 12 bases. The junction had 10 bases not matched to a gene; V was cut back by 4 bases and J by 8 bases. Looked up from germline, CDR1 is SGDLS and CDR2 is YYNGEE. The CDR3 sequence is 16 residues long. CDR3 region: CASSTRLAGVKDEQFF. The DNA for the CDR3 is TGTGCCAGCAGCACCAGACTAGCGGGAGTTAAAGATGAGCAGTTCTTC.

The genes are TRBV11-2 and TRBJ2-7; possible D gene TRBD2, 6 bases. Deletions cut 1 base from V and 0 bases from J, with 10 bases between. CDR1 SGHAT and CDR2 FQNNGV come from the germline V gene. CDR3 size: 15 residues. Here the CDR3 DNA reads TGTGCCAGCAGCTTAGTTCGGGGGAGCTCCTACGAGCAGTACTTC. Protein: CASSLVRGSSYEQYF.

V gene TRBV18 combines with J gene TRBJ2-7; 9 bases fit TRBD1. Trimming took 5 bases from V and 7 from J; bases not matched to a gene: 15. CDR3 size: 16 residues. Germline CDR1 KGHSH, CDR2 LQKENI. Written as DNA, the CDR3 is TGTGCCAGCTCAACCCATCCTCCCGGGACAGGGATAGAGCAGTACTTC. This encodes CASSTHPPGTGIEQYF.

This chain connects TRBV5-1 to TRBJ1-1; 7 nucleotides align to TRBD1. The length of the CDR3 is 13 residues. Germline assignment: CDR1 SGHRS and CDR2 YFSETQ. After removal of 7 bases from V and 1 base from J, the junction contained 4 bases not matched to a gene. CDR3 DNA sequence: TGCGCCAGCTATTCAGGGGGGAACACTGAAGCTTTCTTT. This gives the protein CASYSGGNTEAFF.

This rearrangement joins TRBV7-3 to TRBJ2-7; 8 bases fit TRBD2. CDR1 and CDR2 from the germline V gene are SGHTA and FQGTGA. V lost 2 bases and J lost 2; bases outside the gene matches: 5. The CDR3 loop spans 15 amino acids. CDR3 protein: CASSLREGIPYEQYF. The CDR3 nucleotides read TGTGCCAGCAGCTTACGGGAGGGGATACCCTACGAGCAGTACTTC.

The chain recombines TRBV28 with TRBJ2-7; 14 bases agree with TRBD2. Germline CDR1 reads MDHEN; CDR2 reads SYDVKM. The CDR3 runs 14 residues. The V gene end was trimmed by 7 bases and the J gene end by 6 bases; junction bases not matched to a gene: 5. The CDR3 DNA is TGTGCCAGCACCCTAGGACTAGCGGGAGGCGAGCAGTACTTC. Amino acid sequence: CASTLGLAGGEQYF.

This clone has more than one count but fewer than ten. The rearrangement uses TRBV7-3 and TRBJ2-2; TRBD2 aligns across 9 bases. The CDR3 consists of 17 residues. Germline CDR1 SGHTA, CDR2 FQGTGA. The V gene end was trimmed by 0 bases and the J gene end by 3 bases; junction bases not matched to a gene: 5. The CDR3 region has the DNA TGTGCCAGCAGCTTAACTCCCAGCGGGGGGTACACCGGGGAGCTGTTTTTT. Translated: CASSLTPSGGYTGELFF.

The rearrangement links TRBV11-2 to TRBJ2-5; D perhaps matches TRBD2 (5 bases). Germline CDR1 reads SGHAT; CDR2 reads FQNNGV. The CDR3 loop spans 15 amino acids. Trimming removed 4 bases from V and 5 bases from J, with 17 bases in between. The CDR3 nucleotides are TGTGCCAGCAGCTCGCCCGGGGAGCGAGGGGAGACCCAGTACTTC. Protein: CASSSPGERGETQYF.

This clone was recorded a few times. The V call is TRBV18, the J call TRBJ2-5; no definite D call. The CDR3 contains 13 residues. Germline CDR1 and CDR2: KGHSH and LQKENI. V shed 2 bases and J shed 2 bases, with 6 bases lying between them. CDR3 sequence: CASSPNQQETQYF. The DNA of the CDR3 is TGTGCCAGCTCACCAAATCAACAAGAGACCCAGTACTTC.

This chain joins TRBV30 and TRBJ2-7; no reliable D call. V shed 1 base and J shed 2 bases, with 12 bases lying between them. This CDR3 spans 14 amino acids. Looked up from germline, CDR1 is GTSNPN and CDR2 is SVGIG (reference sequence). CDR3 protein: CAWSAAPVTYEQYF. The DNA for the CDR3 is TGTGCCTGGAGTGCCGCGCCTGTAACCTACGAGCAGTACTTC.

The J gene is TRBJ2-1, the V gene TRBV6-5; 12 bases are shared with TRBD2. Germline V lookup: CDR1 MNHEY, CDR2 SVGAGI. V shed 0 bases and J 5 bases; nucleotides not matched to a gene: 2. The CDR3 covers 16 residues. Here the CDR3 reads CASSYSTSGSNNEQFF. The DNA for the CDR3 is TGTGCCAGCAGTTACTCGACTAGCGGGAGCAACAATGAGCAGTTCTTC.

J is TRBJ2-5 and V is TRBV11-2; TRBD2 matches 7 bases. V was pared by 5 bases and J by 5 bases, with 11 bases of the junction left unmatched. The CDR3 totals 15 residues. CDR1 is SGHAT and CDR2 is FQNNGV in the germline V gene. The DNA for the CDR3 is TGTGCCAGCAGCCTCAGAGCGGGGTTGACGGAGACCCAGTACTTC. Encoded protein: CASSLRAGLTETQYF.

The chain is built from TRBV21-1 and TRBJ2-7; the D call in the table, TRBD1, was not verified against the DNA. TRBV21-1 is designated a pseudogene. The CDR3 covers 19 residues. The CDR3 protein is CASLPLGTGINQWTYEQYF. The CDR3 DNA reads TGTGCCAGTCTCCCTCTCGGGACAGGGATAAACCAGTGGACCTACGAGCAGTACTTC.

The CDR3 loop is CASSSPGFNEQFF. The CDR3, as DNA: TGTGCCAGCAGCTCCCCAGGGTTCAATGAGCAGTTCTTC. The chain has TRBV7-9 and TRBJ2-1; D is perhaps TRBD1 (5 bases). Trimming left V 4 bases short and J 6 bases short, with 10 bases between. From germline, CDR1 is SEHNR and CDR2 FQNEAQ (reference sequence). CDR3 length: 13 amino acids.

This chain connects TRBV4-2 to TRBJ2-1, with a tentative D call TRBD2 (6 bases). V was cut by 1 base and J by 6 bases, with 13 bases left in between. Germline V lookup: CDR1 LGHNA, CDR2 YNFKEQ. This CDR3 region has 15 residues. The CDR3: CASSQGALGGNEQFF. The CDR3 region has the DNA TGTGCCAGCAGCCAAGGCGCGTTGGGGGGCAATGAGCAGTTCTTC.

This chain uses TRBV7-6 with TRBJ1-2, with 7 bases lining up with TRBD1. V trimming: 6 bases; J trimming: 8 bases; junction bases outside the gene matches: 9. The germline CDR1 and CDR2 sequences are SGHVS and FNYEAQ. The CDR3 is 13 residues long. The CDR3 nucleotides are TGTGCCAGCAGTATACAGGGGACGGGGGGCTACACCTTC. It translates to CASSIQGTGGYTF.

J is TRBJ2-2 and V is TRBV15, with TRBD1 as a possible D gene (6 bases). The CDR3 has 16 residues. Germline CDR1 is LNHNV and CDR2 is YYDKDF (reference sequence). Trimming took off 2 bases at V and 6 bases at J, with 16 bases between the two ends. CDR3 amino acids: CATSRKSTGKAGELFF. The CDR3 nucleotides are TGTGCCACCAGCAGAAAGTCTACAGGGAAAGCCGGGGAGCTGTTTTTT. The variable domain in full, with the rest retrieved from reference TRBV15 and TRBJ2-2, is DAMVIQNPRYQVTQFGKPVTLSCSQTLNHNVMYWYQQKSSQAPKLLFHYYDKDFNNEADTPDNFQSRRPNTSFCFLDIRSPGLGDTAMYLCATSRKSTGKAGELFFGEGSRLTVL.

V is TRBV28 and J is TRBJ1-4; 9 bases line up with TRBD1. The CDR3 extends over 15 amino acids. V lost 7 bases to trimming and J lost 8 bases; unmatched junction nucleotides: 11. Germline CDR1 reads MDHEN; CDR2 reads SYDVKM. This chain's CDR3 is CASTLETGGIEKLFF. The CDR3 DNA follows: TGTGCCAGCACCCTTGAGACAGGGGGAATCGAAAAACTGTTTTTT.

The genes are TRBV5-6 and TRBJ1-2; D gene unclear. This CDR3 has 14 amino acids. With 4 bases removed from V and 6 bases from J, the gap between germline ends came to 16 bases. From germline, CDR1 is SGHDT and CDR2 YYEEEE. The CDR3 nucleotides are TGTGCCAGCAGCCCTAGATACGCGAGAAATGGCTACACCTTC. Its protein is CASSPRYARNGYTF. The whole variable domain, filled in from reference TRBV5-6 and TRBJ1-2, reads DAGVTQSPTHLIKTRGQQVTLRCSPKSGHDTVSWYQQALGQGPQFIFQYYEEEERQRGNFPDRFSGHQFPNYSSELNVNALLLGDSALYLCASSPRYARNGYTFGSGTRLTVV.

J is TRBJ2-7 and V is TRBV9, with D possibly matching TRBD1 (5 bases). V shed 0 bases and J shed 5 bases, with 15 bases lying between them. CDR3 length: 15 amino acids. Germline lookup yields CDR1 SGDLS and CDR2 YYNGEE. The chain's CDR3 is CASSVGGQSLDEQYF. Here the CDR3 DNA reads TGTGCCAGCAGCGTAGGCGGACAATCCCTAGACGAGCAGTACTTC. Full variable domain (rest looked up from reference TRBV9 and TRBJ2-7): DSGVTQTPKHLITATGQRVTLRCSPRSGDLSVYWYQQSLDQGLQFLIQYYNGEERAKGNILERFSAQQFPDLHSELNLSSLELGDSALYFCASSVGGQSLDEQYFGPGTRLTVT.